The clone carrying this T cell receptor (beta chain) was observed a few times. Its antigen is still unknown. The sample belongs to a study of blood T cells in healthy people across ages. Study conclusions and caveats: Higher naive T cell percentage went strongly together with higher TCR beta diversity.

This CDR3 region has 16 residues. Next came a second PCR, run for roughly 6 to 11 cycles, which used a sample-barcoded 5' primer along with a J-beta primer mix. A template-switch adaptor that had 12 random nucleotides put a tag on each cDNA molecule. TCRdb processed the 5' RACE reads anew with MiXCR; each CDR3 protein has one entry. The sample lists about 1.4 million distinct CDR3 sequences; around 59% were seen once. This chain links TRBV12-1 with TRBJ2-5. TRBV12-1 is tagged as a pseudogene. The TCR originated in a man aged 18-30 years in good health. The sequenced sample consisted of blood. The CDR3 sequence: CASAPNKHRRSETQYF. CDR3 bases: TGTGCCAGCGCTCCCAACAAACATAGAAGGAGCGAGACCCAGTACTTC.